Listed below are T cell receptor beta chains from one sample, sequenced in a study of cytomegalovirus exposure and HLA in healthy donors. Generated by immunoSEQ multiplex PCR, the TCRdb table keeps only in-frame clones and is missing some. The sample has 160,000 or so clones; about three quarters are singletons. Sequenced sample: PBMCs. These receptors came from a woman between 40 and 55 years old in good health and CMV-seronegative. The CDR3 runs from the conserved cysteine through the conserved F or W. The D gene is left open where the match is weak. Where a row states a size, it is once, few, many or the class of an expanded clone; other rows omit it.

J	V	size	D	CDR3	DNA
TRBJ1-2	TRBV15	.	.	CATSRAGIGAGVSTNYGYTF	TGTGCCACCAGCAGAGCAGGGATCGGGGCAGGGGTTTCTACTAACTATGGCTACACCTTC
TRBJ1-2	TRBV5-8	.	.	CASRKTAVYGYTF	TGTGCCAGCAGAAAAACAGCGGTCTATGGCTACACCTTC
TRBJ1-1	TRBV5-1	.	.	CASSLFGADTEAFF	TGCGCCAGCAGCTTGTTTGGGGCGGACACTGAAGCTTTCTTT
TRBJ1-1	TRBV6-1	once	.	CASSEASPRGKAFF	TGTGCCAGCAGTGAAGCAAGTCCCAGGGGTAAAGCTTTCTTT
TRBJ1-1	TRBV15	.	.	CATSLRAQTVEAFF	TGTGCCACCAGCTTGAGAGCCCAAACAGTTGAAGCTTTCTTT
TRBJ2-2	TRBV5-1	.	TRBD2	CASSYGLAGPVTGELFF	TGCGCCAGCAGCTACGGACTAGCAGGACCGGTCACCGGGGAGCTGTTTTTT
TRBJ1-5	TRBV5-6	.	.	CASSTQGNQPQHF	TGTGCCAGCAGCACACAGGGAAATCAGCCCCAGCATTTT
TRBJ1-1	TRBV29-1	.	.	CSVDVVGGTEAFF	TGCAGCGTTGACGTGGTGGGGGGCACTGAAGCTTTCTTT
TRBJ2-7	TRBV11-2	.	TRBD1	CASRTNFGTGPYEQYF	TGTGCCAGCAGGACTAATTTTGGGACAGGGCCCTACGAGCAGTACTTC
TRBJ1-5	TRBV10-1	few	.	CASSEGHNQPQHF	TGCGCCAGCAGTGAGGGACACAATCAGCCCCAGCATTTT
TRBJ2-7	TRBV11-2	.	TRBD1	CASSLLPRDRGIHEQYF	TGTGCCAGCAGCTTACTACCACGGGACAGGGGTATCCACGAGCAGTACTTC
TRBJ2-3	TRBV15	.	TRBD2	CATSRELAGGGYF	TGTGCCACCAGCAGAGAACTAGCGGGGGGCGGATATTTT
TRBJ2-1	TRBV9	.	.	CASSAPIYGASGNEQFF	TGTGCCAGCAGCGCCCCAATCTATGGCGCCTCGGGGAATGAGCAGTTCTTC
TRBJ2-7	TRBV6-6	.	.	CASSSSLGGGSYEQYF	TGTGCCAGCAGTTCATCCCTCGGAGGCGGCTCCTACGAGCAGTACTTC
TRBJ2-1	TRBV4-1	.	TRBD2	CASSQDAGLAGGSNEQFF	TGCGCCAGCAGCCAAGACGCCGGACTAGCGGGGGGCTCGAATGAGCAGTTCTTC
TRBJ2-7	TRBV5-6	.	.	CASSLVDSPYEQYF	TGTGCCAGCAGCTTGGTGGACAGTCCCTACGAGCAGTACTTC
TRBJ1-2	TRBV5-1	.	.	CASSVTTNYGYTF	TGCGCCAGCAGCGTGACAACTAACTATGGCTACACCTTC
TRBJ2-7	TRBV4-1	.	.	CASSQTGLSHEQYF	TGCGCCAGCAGCCAAACAGGGTTATCCCACGAGCAGTACTTC
TRBJ1-3	TRBV5-1	.	TRBD1	CASSFPKQGMAGNTIYF	TGCGCCAGCAGCTTTCCTAAACAGGGGATGGCTGGAAACACCATATATTTT
TRBJ2-3	TRBV9	.	TRBD1	CASSAGAGGRDTQYF	TGTGCCAGCAGCGCCGGGGCAGGGGGAAGGGATACGCAGTATTTT
TRBJ2-7	TRBV27	.	TRBD1	CASSYRGRVYEQYF	TGTGCCAGCAGTTACAGGGGGCGAGTGTACGAGCAGTACTTC
TRBJ2-7	TRBV6-6	.	TRBD1	CASSFRDRGLYEQYF	TGTGCCAGCAGTTTTCGGGACAGGGGTCTCTACGAGCAGTACTTC
TRBJ1-4	TRBV5-4	.	.	CASSLRATNEKLFF	TGTGCCAGCAGCTTAAGAGCAACTAATGAAAAACTGTTTTTT
TRBJ1-1	TRBV7-9	few	.	CASSLKRQMNTEAFF	TGTGCCAGCAGCTTAAAAAGACAGATGAACACTGAAGCTTTCTTT
TRBJ1-4	TRBV10-3	.	.	CAISERTEINEKLFF	TGTGCCATCAGTGAGAGGACAGAGATTAATGAAAAACTGTTTTTT
TRBJ2-2	TRBV2	.	.	CASSLSGILANTGELFF	TGTGCCAGCTCCCTCTCTGGTATACTTGCGAACACCGGGGAGCTGTTTTTT
TRBJ2-6	TRBV5-6	.	TRBD2	CASSLGGAGANVLTF	TGTGCCAGCAGCCTGGGGGGGGCTGGGGCCAACGTCCTGACTTTC
TRBJ2-7	TRBV6-5	.	TRBD1	CASSYSDRAAYEQYF	TGTGCCAGCAGTTATTCGGACAGGGCAGCCTACGAGCAGTACTTC
TRBJ2-7	TRBV5-1	.	.	CASSLGTDRYQQYF	TGCGCCAGCAGCTTGGGGACAGACCGTTATCAGCAGTACTTC
TRBJ1-2	TRBV21-1	.	.	CASSKVTGAAEGYGYTF	TGTGCCAGCAGCAAAGTAACAGGGGCCGCGGAGGGCTATGGCTACACCTTC
TRBJ1-1	TRBV2	.	.	CASSYPEAFF	TGTGCCAGCAGTTACCCCGAGGCTTTCTTT
TRBJ2-5	TRBV5-4	.	TRBD2	CASSLIDGGETQYF	TGTGCCAGCAGCTTGATCGACGGGGGGGAGACCCAGTACTTC
TRBJ1-4	TRBV5-1	.	.	CASSPQGGDEKLFF	TGCGCCAGCAGCCCCCAGGGAGGGGATGAAAAACTGTTTTTT
TRBJ1-3	TRBV4-1	few	.	CASSPRTNRVSGNTIYF	TGCGCCAGCAGCCCCAGAACCAACAGAGTCTCTGGAAACACCATATATTTT
TRBJ2-7	TRBV6-5	.	.	CASSYGEGGAEQYF	TGTGCCAGCAGTTATGGGGAGGGGGGGGCCGAGCAGTACTTC
TRBJ2-3	TRBV7-9	once	.	CSSSLPPGGTDTQYF	TGTTCCAGCAGCTTGCCCCCAGGCGGCACAGATACGCAGTATTTT
TRBJ1-1	TRBV6-5	once	.	CASSYNWQGRVTEAFF	TGTGCCAGCAGTTACAACTGGCAGGGGCGCGTCACTGAAGCTTTCTTT
TRBJ2-7	TRBV4-1	.	.	CASSFRTDTYEQYF	TGCGCCAGCAGCTTCCGGACAGACACCTACGAGCAGTACTTC
TRBJ1-2	TRBV19	.	TRBD1	CASSEIGQGALLTYGYTF	TGTGCCAGTAGTGAAATTGGTCAGGGGGCCCTACTAACCTATGGCTACACCTTC
TRBJ2-1	TRBV27	.	TRBD2	CASRGLAGGPSDEQFF	TGTGCCAGCAGGGGTTTAGCGGGGGGGCCTTCCGATGAGCAGTTCTTC